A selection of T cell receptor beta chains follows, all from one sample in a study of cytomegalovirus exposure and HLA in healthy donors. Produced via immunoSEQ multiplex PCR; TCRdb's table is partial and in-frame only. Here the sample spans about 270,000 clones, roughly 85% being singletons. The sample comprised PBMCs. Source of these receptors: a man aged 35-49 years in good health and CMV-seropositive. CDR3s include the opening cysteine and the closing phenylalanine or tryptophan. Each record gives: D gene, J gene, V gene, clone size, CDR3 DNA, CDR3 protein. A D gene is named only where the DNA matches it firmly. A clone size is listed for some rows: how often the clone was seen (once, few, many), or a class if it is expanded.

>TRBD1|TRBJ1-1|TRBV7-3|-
TGTGCCAGCAGCGCCCAGGGGGACGAAGCTTTCTTT
CASSAQGDEAFF
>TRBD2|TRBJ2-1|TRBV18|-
TGTGCCAGCTCACCCTTAGCGGGGGTTTACAATGAGCAGTTCTTC
CASSPLAGVYNEQFF
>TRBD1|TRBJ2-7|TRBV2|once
TGTGCCAGCAATAACAACCCGGGACAGGACGCCTACGAGCAGTACTTC
CASNNNPGQDAYEQYF
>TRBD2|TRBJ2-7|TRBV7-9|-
TGTGCCAGCAGTGATACTAGCGGGGCCCTATACGAGCAGTACTTC
CASSDTSGALYEQYF
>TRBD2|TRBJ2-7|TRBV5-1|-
TGCGCCAGCAGCCCCGGCAGGGGACTAGCGGTCTACGAGCAGTACTTC
CASSPGRGLAVYEQYF
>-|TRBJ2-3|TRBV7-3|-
TGTGCCAGCAGCTTAGCCTCAGGCCCTGGTACTACGCAGTATTTT
CASSLASGPGTTQYF
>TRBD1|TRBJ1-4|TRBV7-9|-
TGTGCCAGCAGCGCCACAGGGGGGCATGAAAAACTGTTTTTT
CASSATGGHEKLFF
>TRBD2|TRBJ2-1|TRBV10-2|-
TGCGCCAGCAGTGCCTGGGAGGGCTCTAATGAGCAGTTCTTC
CASSAWEGSNEQFF
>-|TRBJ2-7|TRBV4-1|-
TGCGCCAGCAGCCAATTTTTCAGGGAACACGAGCAGTACTTC
CASSQFFREHEQYF
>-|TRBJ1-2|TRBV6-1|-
TGTGCCAGCGATCGGGGGGGCTATGGCTACACCTTC
CASDRGGYGYTF
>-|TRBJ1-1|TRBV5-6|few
TGTGCCAGCAGCTTGAGGGGACATGAAGCTTTCTTT
CASSLRGHEAFF
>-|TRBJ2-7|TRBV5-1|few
TGCGCCAGCAGCCCGAGGACAGCGACCTACGAGCAGTACTTC
CASSPRTATYEQYF
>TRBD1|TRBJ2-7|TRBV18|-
TGTGCCAGCTCACCGGATGTGACAGGGGGCAACGAGCAGTACTTC
CASSPDVTGGNEQYF
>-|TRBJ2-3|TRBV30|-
TGTGCCCTGGGAACGGTAGGGGGTACGCAGTATTTT
CALGTVGGTQYF
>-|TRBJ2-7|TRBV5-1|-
TGCGCCAGCAGCTTGGAACAGGGATCCCACGAGCAGTACTTC
CASSLEQGSHEQYF
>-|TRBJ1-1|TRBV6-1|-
TGTGCCAGCACCACCCGGACAGAGAACACTGAAGCTTTCTTT
CASTTRTENTEAFF
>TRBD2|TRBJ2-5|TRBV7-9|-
TGTGCCAGCAGCTTACTAGCGGCCCAAGAGACCCAGTACTTC
CASSLLAAQETQYF
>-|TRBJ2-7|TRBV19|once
TGTGCCAGTAGTATAGGGGCAGGGGTTGAATACGAGCAGTACTTC
CASSIGAGVEYEQYF
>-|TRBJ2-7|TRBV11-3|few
TGTGCCAGCAGCCGCGGCCCGATCGAGGGCTACGAGCAGTACTTC
CASSRGPIEGYEQYF
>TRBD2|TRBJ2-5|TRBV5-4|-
TGTGCCAGCAGCAACCCAGCGGGAGGGAAGGAGACCCAGTACTTC
CASSNPAGGKETQYF
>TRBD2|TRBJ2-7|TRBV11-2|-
TGTGCCAGCAGCCTAGGGGGAGGCGGGGGGCGTTTGATCTACGAGCAGTACTTC
CASSLGGGGGRLIYEQYF
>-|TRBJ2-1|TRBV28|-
TGTGCCAGCTCGCTCCCGCGGAGCTCCTACAATGAGCAGTTCTTC
CASSLPRSSYNEQFF
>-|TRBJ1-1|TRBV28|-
TGTGCCAGCAGTTTATCTTTTATGAACACTGAAGCTTTCTTT
CASSLSFMNTEAFF
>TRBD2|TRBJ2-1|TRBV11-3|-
TGTGCCAGCAGCCCCGCTAGCGGCCACACCTACAATGAGCAGTTCTTC
CASSPASGHTYNEQFF
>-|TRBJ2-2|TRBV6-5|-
TGTGCCAGCAGTTACTTAGGGGTTAACACCGGGGAGCTGTTTTTT
CASSYLGVNTGELFF
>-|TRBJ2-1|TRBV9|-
TGTGCCAGCAGCCAAGAGAACAATGAGCAGTTCTTC
CASSQENNEQFF
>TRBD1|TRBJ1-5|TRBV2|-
TGTGCCAGCAGTGAGGTTAGACAGGGGCTGGCTCAGCCCCAGCATTTT
CASSEVRQGLAQPQHF
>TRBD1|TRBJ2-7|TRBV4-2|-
TGTGCCAGCAGCCAGTCCGGGACAGCGTACTCCTACGAGCAGTACTTC
CASSQSGTAYSYEQYF
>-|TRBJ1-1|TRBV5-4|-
TGTGCCAGCAGCACCCAGGGGTGGGCTGAAGCTTTCTTT
CASSTQGWAEAFF
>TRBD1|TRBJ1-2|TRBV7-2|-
TGTGCCAGCAGCTTAGGGGGACAGGGCCTTCGCGGCTACACCTTC
CASSLGGQGLRGYTF
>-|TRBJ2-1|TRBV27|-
TGTGCCAGCAGTTTACACCGGGCGGGTGGCTCCTACAATGAGCAGTTCTTC
CASSLHRAGGSYNEQFF
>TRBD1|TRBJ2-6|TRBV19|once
TGTGCCAGTAGTCACGGGTATGGACAGGGGAGAACGCACACCTCTGGGGCCAACGTCCTGACTTTC
CASSHGYGQGRTHTSGANVLTF
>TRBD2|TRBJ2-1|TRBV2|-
TGTGCCAGCGATTTCCCGACCCTAGCGGGAGTCGGTAATGAGCAGTTCTTC
CASDFPTLAGVGNEQFF
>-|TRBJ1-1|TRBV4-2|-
TGTGCCAGCAGCCCGGGGACGACTCGAGGGGGCACTGAAGCTTTCTTT
CASSPGTTRGGTEAFF
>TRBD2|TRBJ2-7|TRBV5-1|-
TGCGCCAGCAGCTTGGCCGGGACTAGCGATCCCTACGAGCAGTACTTC
CASSLAGTSDPYEQYF
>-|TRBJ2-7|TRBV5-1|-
TGCGCCAGCAGCTTGGCTACAGGGCCCTACGAGCAGTACTTC
CASSLATGPYEQYF
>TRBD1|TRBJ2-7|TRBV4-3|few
TGCGCCAGCAGCCCAGGGACAGGGATGTACGAGCAGTACTTC
CASSPGTGMYEQYF
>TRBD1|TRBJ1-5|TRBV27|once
TGTGCCAGCAGTTTCCCGACAGGGGGCGGCAATCAGCCCCAGCATTTT
CASSFPTGGGNQPQHF
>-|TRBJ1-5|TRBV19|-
TGTGCCAGTAGTATTTCCTGGACAGTAAGCAATCAGCCCCAGCATTTT
CASSISWTVSNQPQHF
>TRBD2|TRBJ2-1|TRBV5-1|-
TGCGCCAGCAGCTTATTTCCGCTAGCGGAATACAATGAGCAGTTCTTC
CASSLFPLAEYNEQFF
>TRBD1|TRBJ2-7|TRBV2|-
TGTGCCAGACGGGACAGTAACTACGAGCAGTACTTC
CARRDSNYEQYF
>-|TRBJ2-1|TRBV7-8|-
TGTGCCAGCAGCGACAAAGGAGAGCAGTTCTTC
CASSDKGEQFF
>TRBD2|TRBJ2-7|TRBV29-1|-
TGCAGCGTTGTGACTAGCCTTTACTACGAGCAGTACTTC
CSVVTSLYYEQYF
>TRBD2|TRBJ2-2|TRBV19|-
TGTGCCAGTAGTCCTTCTAGCGGGAGTAACACCGGGGAGCTGTTTTTT
CASSPSSGSNTGELFF
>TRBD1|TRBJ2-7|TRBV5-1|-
TGCGCCAGCAGCTTAAAATCGACAGGGGGCGTTTACGAGCAGTACTTC
CASSLKSTGGVYEQYF
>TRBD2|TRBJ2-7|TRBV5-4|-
TGTGCCAGCAGCACGACAACCCTAGCGGGAGGCCCCTACGAGCAGTACTTC
CASSTTTLAGGPYEQYF
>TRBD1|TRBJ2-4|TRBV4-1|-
TGCGCCAGCAGCCAAGAAGGGGGCGCGGTAGCCAAAAACATTCAGTACTTC
CASSQEGGAVAKNIQYF
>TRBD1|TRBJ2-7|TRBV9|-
TGTGCCAGCAGCGAGAGGGGACAGGGGGCTTCCTACGAGCAGTACTTC
CASSERGQGASYEQYF
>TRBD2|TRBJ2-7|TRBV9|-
TGTGCCAGCAGCGTGAGATTGGGACTAGCGGTTTCCTACGAGCAGTACTTC
CASSVRLGLAVSYEQYF
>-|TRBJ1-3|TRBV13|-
TGTGCCAGCAGCTTGGTCAGCTCTGGAAACACCATATATTTT
CASSLVSSGNTIYF
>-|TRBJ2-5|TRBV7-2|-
TGTGCCAGCAGCCGACGACGGTCCGGGGAGGAGACCCAGTACTTC
CASSRRRSGEETQYF
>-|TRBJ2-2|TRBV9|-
TGTGCCAGCAGCGATGGGGCACGTATTCTGCACACCGGGGAGCTGTTTTTT
CASSDGARILHTGELFF
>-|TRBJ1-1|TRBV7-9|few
TGTGCCAGCAGCTTCCCAGGGCTGAACACTGAAGCTTTCTTT
CASSFPGLNTEAFF
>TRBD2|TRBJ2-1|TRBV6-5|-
TGTGCCAGCAGGGGGACTAGCGGGAGGGCCGGTGAGCAGTTCTTC
CASRGTSGRAGEQFF
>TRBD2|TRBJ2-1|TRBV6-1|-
TGTGCCAGCAGGACTAGCGGATACAATGAGCAGTTCTTC
CASRTSGYNEQFF